The next 15 T cell receptor beta chains were all read from a single sample in a study of blood T cell repertoires in COVID-19. Data came from immunoSEQ multiplex PCR; TCRdb stores just in-frame clones and leaves some out. The data contain around 300,000 clones, around 90% of them singletons. The sequenced material came from peripheral blood. The receptor set was obtained from a man in his fifties with active or convalescent COVID-19.

The chain combines TRBV27 with TRBJ1-1, with D tentatively TRBD1 (6 bases). V was shortened by 3 bases and J by 5 bases, with 10 bases between the two germline ends. CDR3 size: 13 residues. CDR1 and CDR2 (germline): MNHEY, SMNVEV (reference sequence). The CDR3 region is CASSLPGVTEAFF. CDR3 coding DNA: TGTGCCAGCAGTTTGCCAGGGGTGACTGAAGCTTTCTTT.

The gene calls are TRBV6-5 and TRBJ2-7; 7 bases line up with TRBD1. CDR1 is MNHEY and CDR2 is SVGAGI in the germline V gene. V dropped 5 bases and J dropped 2; count of bases not matched to a gene: 3. The CDR3 contains 13 residues. The CDR3 loop reads CASSRTGAYEQYF. CDR3 DNA sequence: TGTGCCAGCAGTCGGACAGGCGCCTACGAGCAGTACTTC.

The V call is TRBV29-1, the J call TRBJ2-7; 7 bases line up with TRBD2. J gave up 0 bases and V 4 bases, and 6 bases lay outside the gene matches. This CDR3 spans 14 amino acids. The germline V gene has CDR1 SQVTM and CDR2 ANQGSEA. CDR3 DNA sequence: TGCAGCGTTGTTATAGCGGGCCGCTCCTACGAGCAGTACTTC. Residues: CSVVIAGRSYEQYF.

V and J are TRBV11-2 and TRBJ2-5, with D possibly being TRBD1 (5 bases). V dropped 6 bases and J dropped 2 bases, with 10 bases sitting between them. The CDR3 runs to 13 residues. CDR1 SGHAT and CDR2 FQNNGV come from the germline V gene. In DNA, the CDR3 is TGTGCCAGCAGTCCAGGGTCTCAAGAGACCCAGTACTTC. It encodes CASSPGSQETQYF. Variable domain in full (rest from reference TRBV11-2 and TRBJ2-5): EAGVAQSPRYKIIEKRQSVAFWCNPISGHATLYWYQQILGQGPKLLIQFQNNGVVDDSQLPKDRFSAERLKGVDSTLKIQPAKLEDSAVYLCASSPGSQETQYFGPGTRLLVL.

The chain combines TRBV7-9 with TRBJ1-2; 7 bases align to TRBD1. The V gene's germline CDR1 is SEHNR and CDR2 FQNEAQ (reference sequence). The CDR3 loop spans 13 amino acids. The V gene end was trimmed by 6 bases and the J gene end by 8 bases; junction bases not matched to a gene: 9. The CDR3 nucleotides read TGTGCCAGCAGATTACAGGGGATGGAGGGCTACACCTTC. Its translation is CASRLQGMEGYTF.

On this clone: The same CDR3 can be traced to other DNA sequences in this sample. The genes are TRBV5-1 and TRBJ2-1; a possible D gene is TRBD1 (5 bases). Germline V gene lookup returns CDR1 SGHRS and CDR2 YFSETQ. The CDR3 runs to 13 residues. V was trimmed by 4 bases and J by 5 bases, leaving 10 bases between them. The CDR3 DNA sequence: TGCGCCAGCAGCCGTGACAGAGACAATGAGCAGTTCTTC. It specifies CASSRDRDNEQFF.

The chain is built from TRBV15 and TRBJ2-7; 8 nucleotides line up with TRBD1. With 0 bases clipped from V and 0 bases from J, the junction kept 1 base outside the gene matches. CDR1 is LNHNV, CDR2 YYDKDF, per germline (reference sequence). The CDR3 has 15 residues. The DNA of the CDR3 is TGTGCCACCAGCAGAGAGGACAGGGACTCCTACGAGCAGTACTTC. It yields the protein CATSREDRDSYEQYF. Variable domain in full (rest from reference TRBV15 and TRBJ2-7): DAMVIQNPRYQVTQFGKPVTLSCSQTLNHNVMYWYQQKSSQAPKLLFHYYDKDFNNEADTPDNFQSRRPNTSFCFLDIRSPGLGDTAMYLCATSREDRDSYEQYFGPGTRLTVT.

DNA for the CDR3: TGTGCCAGCAGCTATCGACAGGGGGTTCTCACAGATACGCAGTATTTT. Protein product: CASSYRQGVLTDTQYF. The chain employs TRBV7-2 and TRBJ2-3; TRBD1 agrees at 9 bases. The germline CDR1 and CDR2 sequences are SGHTA and FQGNSA. The CDR3 has 16 residues. J gave up 2 bases and V 4 bases, and 7 bases lay outside the gene matches.

This clone was seen a handful of times. V and J are TRBV2 and TRBJ2-2; 7 positions match TRBD2. The CDR3 loop spans 12 amino acids. The germline V gene encodes CDR1 SNHLY and CDR2 FYNNEI. The ends lost 8 bases at V and 7 bases at J; junction bases unmatched: 4. CDR3 loop: CASRREDGELFF. As DNA, the CDR3 is TGTGCCAGCCGTCGGGAGGACGGGGAGCTGTTTTTT. Full variable domain (missing parts from reference TRBV2 and TRBJ2-2): EPEVTQTPSHQVTQMGQEVILRCVPISNHLYFYWYRQILGQKVEFLVSFYNNEISEKSEIFDDQFSVERPDGSNFTLKIRSTKLEDSAMYFCASRREDGELFFGEGSRLTVL.

This clone appeared a single time. The chain carries TRBV5-1 and TRBJ1-5; no definite D call. CDR3 size: 14 residues. The germline gives CDR1 SGHRS, CDR2 YFSETQ. V dropped 0 bases and J dropped 6 bases, with 10 bases sitting between them. CDR3 amino acids: CASSLDHNTQPQHF. For the CDR3, the DNA is TGCGCCAGCAGCTTGGATCACAATACTCAGCCCCAGCATTTT.

The CDR3 loop is CASSLGTGAGDGYTF. CDR3 in DNA: TGTGCCAGCAGTTTGGGAACAGGGGCCGGTGATGGCTACACCTTC. The genes are TRBV28 and TRBJ1-2, with TRBD1 matching over 7 bases. Germline assignment: CDR1 MDHEN and CDR2 SYDVKM. CDR3 length: 15 amino acids. J lost 6 bases, V lost 3 bases, and 10 bases had no gene match.

The V gene is TRBV5-1, the J gene TRBJ2-5; a weak D match, TRBD1 (6 bases). Deletions cut 4 bases from V and 2 bases from J, with 12 bases between. The CDR3 extends over 14 amino acids. Germline V gives CDR1 SGHRS, CDR2 YFSETQ. The CDR3 loop is CASSRQAEQETQYF. In nucleotides, the CDR3 is TGCGCCAGCAGCCGACAGGCTGAACAAGAGACCCAGTACTTC.

The rearrangement joins TRBV9 to TRBJ1-1, with D perhaps matching TRBD1 (5 bases). Per germline, CDR1 SGDLS and CDR2 YYNGEE. V was cut by 0 bases and J by 11 bases, with 14 bases left in between. There are 13 residues in the CDR3. CDR3: CASSVVGAPRAFF. The CDR3 DNA reads as TGTGCCAGCAGCGTAGTTGGGGCCCCGAGGGCTTTCTTT.

This clone was observed a single time. The chain uses TRBV9 and TRBJ2-5, with D maybe TRBD1 (6 bases). Trimming removed 1 base from V and 2 bases from J, with 12 bases in between. The CDR3 is 15 residues long. Germline V gene sequence: CDR1 SGDLS, CDR2 YYNGEE. The CDR3 DNA follows: TGTGCCAGCAGCGTAAGTACCGGGACACAAGAGACCCAGTACTTC. Translated: CASSVSTGTQETQYF. The full variable domain, in which reference TRBV9 and TRBJ2-5 provide the parts outside the CDR3, is DSGVTQTPKHLITATGQRVTLRCSPRSGDLSVYWYQQSLDQGLQFLIQYYNGEERAKGNILERFSAQQFPDLHSELNLSSLELGDSALYFCASSVSTGTQETQYFGPGTRLLVL.

The chain uses TRBV3-1 (or the pseudogene TRBV3-2) and TRBJ2-2; a weak D match, TRBD1 (6 bases). The CDR3 covers 14 residues. V was shortened by 0 bases and J by 6 bases, with 8 bases between the two germline ends. From germline, CDR1 is LGHDT and CDR2 YNNKEL (reference sequence). The CDR3 spells CASSQEGGSGELFF. The DNA of the CDR3 is TGTGCCAGCAGCCAAGAAGGGGGTTCCGGGGAGCTGTTTTTT.